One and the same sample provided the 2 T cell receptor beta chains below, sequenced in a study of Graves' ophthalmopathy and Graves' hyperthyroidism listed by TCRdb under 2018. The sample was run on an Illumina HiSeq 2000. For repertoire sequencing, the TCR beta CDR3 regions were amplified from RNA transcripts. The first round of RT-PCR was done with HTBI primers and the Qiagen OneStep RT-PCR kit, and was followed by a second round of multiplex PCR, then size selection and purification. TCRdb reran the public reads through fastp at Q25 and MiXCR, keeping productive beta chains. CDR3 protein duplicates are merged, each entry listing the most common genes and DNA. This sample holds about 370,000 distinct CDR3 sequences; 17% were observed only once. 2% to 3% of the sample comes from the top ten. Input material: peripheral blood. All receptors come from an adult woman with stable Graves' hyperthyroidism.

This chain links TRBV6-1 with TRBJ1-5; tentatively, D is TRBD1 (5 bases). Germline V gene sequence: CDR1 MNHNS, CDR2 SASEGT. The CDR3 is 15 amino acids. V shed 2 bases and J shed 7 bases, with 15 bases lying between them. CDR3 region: CASSESVGGGQPQHF. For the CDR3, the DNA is TGTGCCAGCAGTGAATCGGTTGGGGGAGGCCAGCCCCAGCATTTT.

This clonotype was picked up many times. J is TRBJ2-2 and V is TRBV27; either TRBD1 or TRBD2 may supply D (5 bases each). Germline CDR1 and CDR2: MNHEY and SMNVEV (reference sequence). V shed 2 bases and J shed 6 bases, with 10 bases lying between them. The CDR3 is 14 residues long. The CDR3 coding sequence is TGTGCCAGCAGTTTAGATTGGGGGTCCGGGGAGCTGTTTTTT. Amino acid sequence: CASSLDWGSGELFF.